One and the same sample provided the 23 T cell receptor beta chains below, sequenced in a study of Ad26.COV2.S vaccination and SARS-CoV-2 variants (dated by TCRdb to the early 2020s). Taken with the paper, the label for treatment or condition translates to: some 19 received Ad26.COV2.S at low or high dose, single or two shots; about 5 received placebo; per-sample allocation not given. Repertoires of vaccine and placebo recipients were sequenced from samples taken on day 63 after the first injection. To prepare the library, the immunoSEQ multiplex PCR assay was applied. Held by TCRdb, this immuneACCESS table contains in-frame sequences only and omits some clones. Under half of the omission traces to an unresolved V gene where checked; the cause of the rest is unknown. Across this sample there are 500,000 or so clones, with around nine tenths seen only once. The top ten clonotypes cover 9.5% to 15% of the sample.

The sample was peripheral blood, taken in a trial of Ad26.COV2.S vaccine versus placebo. These TCRs come from a person aged 18 to 65 who received the Ad26.COV2.S COVID-19 vaccine or a placebo.

This clone was detected only once. The chain uses TRBV6-1 and TRBJ1-1; D gene unclear. The CDR3 is 15 residues long. V lost 1 base to trimming and J lost 4 bases, with 13 bases between them. Germline V CDR1 and CDR2: MNHNS, SASEGT. The CDR3 is CASSEVSTKGTEAFF. Written as DNA, the CDR3 is TGTGCCAGCAGTGAAGTATCGACGAAGGGCACTGAAGCTTTCTTT.

This clone was counted between two and nine times. This chain uses TRBV5-6 with TRBJ2-2, with a weak D call TRBD1 (7 bases). The CDR3 runs to 18 residues. Trimming stripped 0 bases from V and 5 bases from J, with 20 bases between. From germline, CDR1 is SGHDT and CDR2 YYEEEE. CDR3 amino acids: CASSLVKGAGRRTGELFF. The CDR3 coding sequence is TGTGCCAGCAGCTTGGTTAAGGGGGCGGGAAGGAGGACCGGGGAGCTGTTTTTT.

V gene TRBV5-1 combines with J gene TRBJ1-1, with D possibly matching TRBD1 (5 bases). The CDR3 contains 16 residues. V lost 1 base to trimming and J lost 6 bases, with 19 bases between them. The germline CDR1 and CDR2 sequences are SGHRS and YFSETQ. CDR3: CASSLRGGFPKPEAFF. The CDR3, as DNA: TGCGCCAGCAGCTTGCGGGGGGGTTTCCCAAAACCTGAAGCTTTCTTT. Variable domain in full (rest from reference TRBV5-1 and TRBJ1-1): KAGVTQTPRYLIKTRGQQVTLSCSPISGHRSVSWYQQTPGQGLQFLFEYFSETQRNKGNFPGRFSGRQFSNSRSEMNVSTLELGDSALYLCASSLRGGFPKPEAFFGQGTRLTVV.

This CDR3 reads CASSYGGTSSYEQYF. The CDR3 region has the DNA TGTGCCAGCAGTTACGGCGGGACTAGCAGCTACGAGCAGTACTTC. The chain carries TRBV6-5 and TRBJ2-7; 9 positions agree with TRBD2. V trimming: 2 bases; J trimming: 3 bases; junction bases outside the gene matches: 5. The CDR3 spans 15 residues. Germline CDR1 MNHEY, CDR2 SVGAGI.

This rearrangement joins TRBV7-2 to TRBJ2-1; no reliable D call. The CDR3 totals 11 residues. Germline V gene data show CDR1 as SGHTA and CDR2 as FQGNSA. V dropped 3 bases and J dropped 8 bases, with 5 bases sitting between them. The CDR3 protein is CASSFRYEQFF. For the CDR3, the DNA is TGTGCCAGCAGCTTCAGATATGAGCAGTTCTTC.

This sequence joins TRBV7-2 and TRBJ2-2; perhaps D is TRBD1 or TRBD2 (5 bases each). The CDR3 spans 14 residues. Trimming removed 5 bases from V and 6 bases from J, with 13 bases in between. The germline gives CDR1 SGHTA, CDR2 FQGNSA. CDR3 region: CASSRDPWSGELFF. The CDR3 nucleotides are TGTGCCAGCAGCCGGGACCCCTGGTCCGGGGAGCTGTTTTTT.

The chain links TRBV7-7 to TRBJ2-1; TRBD2 matches 10 bases. The CDR3 contains 15 residues. Germline lookup yields CDR1 SSHAT and CDR2 FNYEAQ (reference sequence). Trimming at V came to 5 bases and at J to 6 bases, leaving 7 bases not matched to a gene. The CDR3: CASSPGLADSNEQFF. In nucleotides, the CDR3 is TGTGCCAGCAGCCCAGGACTAGCGGACTCCAATGAGCAGTTCTTC.

The rearrangement joins TRBV19 to TRBJ2-7; D gene unclear. CDR3 length: 15 amino acids. V dropped 7 bases and J dropped 2 bases, with 18 bases sitting between them. Germline lookup yields CDR1 LNHDA and CDR2 SQIVND (reference sequence). The CDR3, as DNA: TGTGCCAGTACCCCCTCCGTGGCAGGTACCTACGAGCAGTACTTC. It encodes CASTPSVAGTYEQYF.

The chain joins TRBV6-5 to TRBJ1-5; D may be TRBD1 (5 bases). V lost 4 bases and J lost 7, with 14 bases in between. This CDR3 spans 14 amino acids. CDR1 MNHEY and CDR2 SVGAGI come from the germline V gene. CDR3 sequence reads: CASSWGPSDQPQHF. The CDR3 DNA reads TGTGCCAGCAGTTGGGGACCTTCCGACCAGCCCCAGCATTTT.

On this clone: The same CDR3 is also encoded by other DNA sequences in this sample. The gene calls are TRBV4-2 and TRBJ2-2; 15 bases line up with TRBD2. V lost 1 base to trimming and J lost 4 bases; unmatched junction nucleotides: 1. This CDR3 has 17 amino acids. Germline assignment: CDR1 LGHNA and CDR2 YNFKEQ. The DNA for the CDR3 is TGTGCCAGCAGCCAAGGGACTAGCGGGAGGGGCACCGGGGAGCTGTTTTTT. This sequence encodes CASSQGTSGRGTGELFF.

The CDR3 spells CASSYGDPTRTLHF. In DNA, the CDR3 is TGTGCCAGCAGTTACGGGGACCCAACTCGGACCCTCCACTTT. V gene TRBV6-5 combines with J gene TRBJ1-6, with D perhaps TRBD1 (5 bases). In germline, CDR1 is MNHEY, CDR2 SVGAGI. CDR3 length: 14 amino acids. Trimming removed 2 bases at V and 14 bases at J, with 16 bases between.

This chain connects TRBV27 to TRBJ1-1, with D perhaps TRBD1 (6 bases). This CDR3 comprises 15 residues. V lost 5 bases and J lost 0, with 13 bases in between. Germline lookup yields CDR1 MNHEY and CDR2 SMNVEV (reference sequence). CDR3 nucleotide sequence: TGTGCCAGCAGTGTGATTGGGGGCATGAACACTGAAGCTTTCTTT. It codes for CASSVIGGMNTEAFF.

The chain joins TRBV7-6 to TRBJ1-6; 7 bases align to TRBD1. This CDR3 is 15 amino acids long. CDR1 and CDR2 (germline): SGHVS, FNYEAQ. J gave up 7 bases and V 5 bases, and 8 bases lay outside the gene matches. The CDR3 sequence: CASSPRQGGNSPLHF. DNA for the CDR3: TGTGCCAGCAGCCCCAGACAGGGAGGGAATTCACCCCTCCACTTT.

The chain joins TRBV19 to TRBJ2-3; perhaps D is TRBD1 or TRBD2 (6 bases each). CDR3 length: 14 residues. The germline CDR1 and CDR2 sequences are LNHDA and SQIVND (reference sequence). V gave up 6 bases and J gave up 4 bases, with 14 bases separating them. The DNA for the CDR3 is TGTGCCAGTAGCATCCCTGGGGGGCCAGATACGCAGTATTTT. Protein product: CASSIPGGPDTQYF.

The rearrangement links TRBV4-3 to TRBJ2-7; D unclear. The length of the CDR3 is 12 residues. Between the trimmed V and J ends, which lost 5 bases and 10 bases, there was a span of 15 bases. The germline V gene has CDR1 LGHNA and CDR2 YSLEER. Here the CDR3 reads CASSSGSAEQYF. CDR3 nucleotide sequence: TGCGCCAGCAGCTCTGGTTCGGCGGAACAGTACTTC.

V gene TRBV6-1 combines with J gene TRBJ1-1; D call uncertain. The V end lost 2 bases, the J end lost 8 bases, and 6 bases lay between the germline ends. CDR3 length: 11 amino acids. Germline lookup yields CDR1 MNHNS and CDR2 SASEGT. The CDR3 region is CASSELGEAFF. The CDR3 DNA follows: TGTGCCAGCAGTGAATTGGGGGAAGCTTTCTTT.

This chain links TRBV5-1 with TRBJ2-1; maybe TRBD2 (5 bases). Germline loops: CDR1 SGHRS, CDR2 YFSETQ. The CDR3 consists of 14 residues. Trimming took off 5 bases at V and 0 bases at J, with 9 bases between the two ends. CDR3 DNA: TGCGCCAGCAGGAGGGAAAGCTCCTACAATGAGCAGTTCTTC. This sequence encodes CASRRESSYNEQFF. Full variable domain (remainder filled in from reference TRBV5-1 and TRBJ2-1): KAGVTQTPRYLIKTRGQQVTLSCSPISGHRSVSWYQQTPGQGLQFLFEYFSETQRNKGNFPGRFSGRQFSNSRSEMNVSTLELGDSALYLCASRRESSYNEQFFGPGTRLTVL.

Here the CDR3 reads CASSSPGQGVGNTIYF. The CDR3 coding sequence is TGTGCCAGCAGTTCCCCGGGACAGGGGGTTGGAAACACCATATATTTT. The chain links TRBV6-6 to TRBJ1-3; 11 nucleotides agree with TRBD1. Per the germline V gene, CDR1 is MNHNY and CDR2 is SVGAGI (reference sequence). The CDR3 length is 16 residues. V shed 4 bases, J shed 3 bases, and the junction held 5 bases outside the gene matches.

The rearrangement links TRBV4-2 to TRBJ1-2, with D unresolved. Germline values: CDR1 LGHNA, CDR2 YNFKEQ. This CDR3 has 14 residues. V was clipped by 1 base and J by 6 bases, with 12 bases between them. DNA of the CDR3: TGTGCCAGCAGCCAAGGGGAGGGAGAGCATGGCTACACCTTC. Its translation: CASSQGEGEHGYTF.

In the case of this clone: Other DNA sequences in this sample translate to the same CDR3. The chain combines TRBV5-6 with TRBJ2-1; no firm D call. The CDR3 runs to 12 residues. V lost 0 bases and J lost 7, with 5 bases in between. Germline V gene data show CDR1 as SGHDT and CDR2 as YYEEEE. CDR3 amino acids: CASSLGGNEQFF. The CDR3 nucleotides read TGTGCCAGCAGCTTGGGAGGAAATGAGCAGTTCTTC.

This clone was picked up a small number of times. The chain couples TRBV11-2 to TRBJ2-5; D is unclear. Trimming took 2 bases from V and 2 from J, leaving 0 bases between them. Germline V lookup: CDR1 SGHAT, CDR2 FQNNGV. This CDR3 has 11 residues. The CDR3 DNA follows: TGTGCCAGCAGCTTACAAGAGACCCAGTACTTC. It specifies CASSLQETQYF.

This clone was seen just once. The chain uses TRBV13 and TRBJ2-7; 14 nucleotides line up with TRBD2. This CDR3 has 18 residues. CDR1 is PRHDT and CDR2 is FYEKMQ in the germline V gene (reference sequence). The V segment lost 0 bases and the J segment 0 bases; nucleotides outside the gene matches: 4. The CDR3 loop is CASSLGGLAGVVSYEQYF. For the CDR3, the DNA is TGTGCCAGCAGCTTAGGGGGACTAGCGGGAGTAGTCTCCTACGAGCAGTACTTC.

The J gene is TRBJ2-1, the V gene TRBV5-1; D not certain. The germline V gene encodes CDR1 SGHRS and CDR2 YFSETQ. The CDR3 runs to 19 residues. V lost 2 bases to trimming and J lost 3 bases, with 24 bases between them. CDR3 DNA: TGCGCCAGCAGCTTAGGCCGGCTAGGAGACCCAAAACACTACAATGAGCAGTTCTTC. Translation: CASSLGRLGDPKHYNEQFF.